The entry below gives a single T cell receptor (beta chain) sequence along with its context. Its antigen is currently unknown. PCR primers comprised 60 Vbeta and 13 Jbeta primers. Clones were read by immunoSEQ multiplex PCR, and TCRdb kept only the in-frame ones, dropping some. The sample carries 90,000 to 150,000 clones, roughly 70% recorded once. This specimen belongs to a study of cytomegalovirus exposure and HLA in healthy donors. Findings and caveats of the study: There were several of the most significant clusters that appeared linked to common viral pathogens in a later analysis. Reportedly, cytomegalovirus status was diagnosed with high sensitivity and specificity. A prior analysis recorded that most TCR beta V segments were productive about 87% or about 30% of the time.

The CDR3 is 13 residues long. CDR1 KGHSH and CDR2 LQKENI come from the germline V gene. Trimming at V came to 3 bases and at J to 11 bases, leaving 8 bases not matched to a gene. This chain uses TRBV18 with TRBJ1-1; 8 bases map to TRBD1. Sequenced input: PBMCs. This TCR was recovered from a woman between 45 and 65 years old in good health and CMV-seropositive. The CDR3 is CASSPQGADWAFF. The CDR3 bases are TGTGCCAGCTCACCCCAGGGGGCCGATTGGGCTTTCTTT.